The 4 T cell receptor beta chains below all came from one sample that was sequenced in a study of prognosis after radiotherapy for stage I lung cancer. Amplification of TCR beta CDR3 from genomic DNA used two-round multiplex PCR. First-round PCR amplification was performed with primers specific to each TRBV and TRBJ gene. TCRdb used MiXCR to reprocess the multiplex PCR reads, holding one entry per CDR3 protein. The sample shows about 19,000 distinct CDR3 sequences, 40% to 55% of them seen only once. Sequences were derived from PBMCs, sampled before or after stereotactic body radiation therapy (not recorded which). These receptors were taken from a donor over 45 with non-small cell lung cancer.

Ten or more counts support this clonotype. The chain combines TRBV18 with TRBJ2-7; D might be TRBD1 (6 bases). V lost 2 bases and J 3 bases, leaving 8 bases between the germline ends. CDR3 length: 13 amino acids. CDR1 and CDR2 (germline): KGHSH, LQKENI. The CDR3 is CASSPGGGYEQYF. The CDR3 nucleotides read TGTGCCAGCTCACCAGGGGGCGGCTACGAGCAGTACTTC.

This clonotype has at least ten counts. J is TRBJ1-2 and V is TRBV5-5, with D unclear. The ends were cut back, 0 bases at V and 6 bases at J, with 12 bases in the middle. CDR1 and CDR2 from the germline V gene are SGHKS and YYEKEE (reference sequence). This CDR3 spans 14 amino acids. The CDR3 reads CASSLGAGIDGYTF. The CDR3 nucleotides read TGTGCCAGCAGCTTGGGGGCGGGGATCGATGGCTACACCTTC.

The chain uses TRBV3-1 and TRBJ2-1; D unclear. The V end was cut by 6 bases, the J end by 6 bases, with 18 bases between. The CDR3 is 15 residues long. Germline-derived CDR1 and CDR2 are LGHDT and YNNKEL (reference sequence). The CDR3 sequence: CASSKTGAGLNEQFF. The CDR3 DNA sequence: TGTGCCAGCAGTAAGACTGGAGCAGGCCTCAATGAGCAGTTCTTC.

The chain carries TRBV28 and TRBJ2-7; possibly TRBD2 for D (6 bases). CDR1 is MDHEN, CDR2 SYDVKM, per germline. Trimming took 3 bases from V and 6 from J, leaving 18 bases between them. The CDR3 is 15 amino acids. The CDR3 DNA sequence: TGTGCCAGCAGTTTGTACGGGAGAGGGAGCCTCGAGCAGTACTTC. Amino acid sequence: CASSLYGRGSLEQYF.